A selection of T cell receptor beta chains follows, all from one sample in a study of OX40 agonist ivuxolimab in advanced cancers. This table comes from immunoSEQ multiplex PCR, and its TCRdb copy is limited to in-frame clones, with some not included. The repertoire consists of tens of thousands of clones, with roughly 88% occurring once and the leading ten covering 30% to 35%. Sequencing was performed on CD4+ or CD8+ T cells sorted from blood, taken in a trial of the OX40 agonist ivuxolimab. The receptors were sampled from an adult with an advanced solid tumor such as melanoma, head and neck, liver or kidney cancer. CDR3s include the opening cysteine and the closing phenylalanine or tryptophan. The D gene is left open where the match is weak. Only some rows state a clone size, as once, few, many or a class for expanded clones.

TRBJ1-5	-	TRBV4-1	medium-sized	TGCGCCAGCAGCCAAGAACCGACAGGCCTCAATCAGCCCCAGCATTTT	CASSQEPTGLNQPQHF
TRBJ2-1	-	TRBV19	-	TGTGCCAGTAGTATGGAAGGCGAAAAGTTCTTC	CASSMEGEKFF
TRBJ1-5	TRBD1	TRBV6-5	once	TGTGCCAGCAGTCTGGGACAGGGCCGCAATCAGCCCCAGCATTTT	CASSLGQGRNQPQHF
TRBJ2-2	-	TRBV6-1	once	TGTGCCAGCAGTGACGGCGGCAGATCCGGGGAGCTGTTTTTT	CASSDGGRSGELFF
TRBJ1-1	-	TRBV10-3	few	TGTGCCATCAGTGAGTCGCAGGCCGGCACTGAAGCTTTCTTT	CAISESQAGTEAFF
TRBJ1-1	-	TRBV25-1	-	TGTGCCAGCAGTGAACCAGGCGGGAACACTGAAGCTTTCTTT	CASSEPGGNTEAFF
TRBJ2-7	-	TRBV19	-	TGTGCCAGTAGTATAGATGAGGGAACCTACGAGCAGTACTTC	CASSIDEGTYEQYF
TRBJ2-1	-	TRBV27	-	TGTGCCAGCAGTTCTATAACAAAAGGCCCTGCGGATGAGCAGTTCTTC	CASSSITKGPADEQFF
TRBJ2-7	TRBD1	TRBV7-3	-	TGTGCCAGCAGCTTGGCCGGGACAGTTGCCTACGAGCAGTACTTC	CASSLAGTVAYEQYF
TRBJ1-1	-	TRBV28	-	TGTGCCAGCAGTGTGGCAGGGTCTACGGCTTTCTTT	CASSVAGSTAFF
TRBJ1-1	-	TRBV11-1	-	TGTGCCAGCAGCTTAGACGCCCAGACTGCTTGGATGAACACTGAAGCTTTCTTT	CASSLDAQTAWMNTEAFF
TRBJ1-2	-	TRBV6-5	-	TGTGCCAGCCTCTCCGGGCATGGCTACACCTTC	CASLSGHGYTF
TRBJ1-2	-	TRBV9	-	TGTGCCAGCAGCGTAGGAGGTCTTCTGGGCTACACCTTC	CASSVGGLLGYTF
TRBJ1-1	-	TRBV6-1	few	TGTGCCAGCAGTGAAGATTGGGGGCAGAACACTGAAGCTTTCTTT	CASSEDWGQNTEAFF
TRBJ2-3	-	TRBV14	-	TGTGCCAGCAGCCGAGATATCGCAGATACGCAGTATTTT	CASSRDIADTQYF
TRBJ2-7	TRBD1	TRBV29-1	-	TGCAGCGTTGAAGATAGGACGGGACAGGGGGCCTACGAGCAGTACTTC	CSVEDRTGQGAYEQYF
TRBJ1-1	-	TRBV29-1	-	TGCAGCGTTGGTTTTGACACTGAAGCTTTCTTT	CSVGFDTEAFF
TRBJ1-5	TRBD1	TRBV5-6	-	TGTGCCAGCAGCCAATGGGGACAGGGGACAACCAGATTTGGGCCCCAGCATTTT	CASSQWGQGTTRFGPQHF
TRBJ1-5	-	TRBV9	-	TGTGCCAGCAGCCTGACAGATTACAATCAGCCCCAGCATTTT	CASSLTDYNQPQHF
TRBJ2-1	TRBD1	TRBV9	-	TGTGCCAGCAGCGTATCGACAGGGAACAATGAGCAGTTCTTC	CASSVSTGNNEQFF
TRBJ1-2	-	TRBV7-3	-	TGTGCCAGCAGCCCGGCGATTGCGGGCTACACCTTC	CASSPAIAGYTF
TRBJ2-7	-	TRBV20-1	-	TGCAGTGCTAGCCTCTCCTACGAGCAGTACTTC	CSASLSYEQYF
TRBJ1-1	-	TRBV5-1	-	TGCGCCAGCAGGCCTAACGTCGATGGGGCTTTCTTT	CASRPNVDGAFF
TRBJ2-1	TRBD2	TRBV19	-	TGTGCCAGTTTAGCGGGAGCCCCCTACAATGAGCAGTTCTTC	CASLAGAPYNEQFF
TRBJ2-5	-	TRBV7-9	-	TGTGCCAGCAGCCTAGGTCGACAGTTCCAAGAGACCCAGTACTTC	CASSLGRQFQETQYF
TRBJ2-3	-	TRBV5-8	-	TGTGCCAGCAGACCCAGGGGTAGCACGGATACGCAGTATTTT	CASRPRGSTDTQYF
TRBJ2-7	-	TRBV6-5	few	TGTGCCAGCAAGGACTACGAGCAGTACTTC	CASKDYEQYF
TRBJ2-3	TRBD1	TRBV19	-	TGTGCCAGCAGACAGGGGGCAGATACGCAGTATTTT	CASRQGADTQYF
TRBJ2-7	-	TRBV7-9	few	TGTGCCAGCAGCTTAACTCGGACCCCCGGGGCCGAGCAGTACTTC	CASSLTRTPGAEQYF
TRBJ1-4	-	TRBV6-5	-	TGTGCCAGCAGTTACAACGGGATTAATGAAAAACTGTTTTTT	CASSYNGINEKLFF
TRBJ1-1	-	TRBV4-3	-	TGCGCCAGCAGCCTAAGGAGCTCTGAAGCTTTCTTT	CASSLRSSEAFF
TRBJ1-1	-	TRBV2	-	TGTGCCAGCAGTGTAAAGAACACTGAAGCTTTCTTT	CASSVKNTEAFF
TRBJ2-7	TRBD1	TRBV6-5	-	TGTGCCAGCAGTTTCCCCCCCCACAGGGGCCGCTACGAGCAGTACTTC	CASSFPPHRGRYEQYF
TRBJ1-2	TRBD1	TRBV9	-	TGTGCCAGCAGCGTACAATCGACAGGGGGAGGCTACGCCTTC	CASSVQSTGGGYAF
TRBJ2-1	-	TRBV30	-	TGTGCCTGGAGAGCACTAGAAGCGGGCAATGAGCAGTTCTTC	CAWRALEAGNEQFF
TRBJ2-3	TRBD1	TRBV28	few	TGTGCCAGCAGGAGACAGGGATCTAGCACAGATACGCAGTATTTT	CASRRQGSSTDTQYF
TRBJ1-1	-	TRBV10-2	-	TGCGCCAGCAGTGAGGAGACAGTGAACACTGAAGCTTTCTTT	CASSEETVNTEAFF
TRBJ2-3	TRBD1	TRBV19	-	TGTGCCAGTAGAGACCCGGGGACAGCTAGCACAGATACGCAGTATTTT	CASRDPGTASTDTQYF
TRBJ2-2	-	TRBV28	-	TGTGCCAGCAGTTCCGGCGGGACACAGAACACCGGGGAGCTGTTTTTT	CASSSGGTQNTGELFF
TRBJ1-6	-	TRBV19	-	TGTACCAGTTCCTCACTTCGTTCACCCCTCCACTTT	CTSSSLRSPLHF
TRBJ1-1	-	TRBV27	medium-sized	TGTGCCAGCAGTCCTCAGGTGTGGACTGAAGCTTTCTTT	CASSPQVWTEAFF
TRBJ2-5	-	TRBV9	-	TGTGCCAGCAGTCCCGGGACTTCTGGTGGGGAGACCCAGTACTTC	CASSPGTSGGETQYF
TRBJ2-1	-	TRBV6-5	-	TGTGCCAGCAGTTACTCCGGATCGGGGAATGAGCAGTTCTTC	CASSYSGSGNEQFF
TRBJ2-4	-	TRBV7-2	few	TGTGCCAGCAGCTTAGAAGGATCATACCCGGCCAAAAACATTCAGTACTTC	CASSLEGSYPAKNIQYF
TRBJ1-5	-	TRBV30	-	TGTGCCTGGAGTGTAAATGGACAGAATCAGCCCCAGCATTTT	CAWSVNGQNQPQHF
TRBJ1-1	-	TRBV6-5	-	TGTGCCAGCAGGATGGACACTAACACTGAAGCTTTCTTT	CASRMDTNTEAFF
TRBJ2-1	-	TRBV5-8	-	TGTGCCAGCAACTCCAGGTTTAGGAAGACCAATGAGCAGTTCTTC	CASNSRFRKTNEQFF
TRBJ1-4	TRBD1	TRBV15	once	TGTGCCACCAGCGGATTAGACAGGGGGAATGAAAAACTGTTTTTT	CATSGLDRGNEKLFF
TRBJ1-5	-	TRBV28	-	TGTGCCAGCAGTTTAAGTATCAGGGGTCAGCCCCAGCATTTT	CASSLSIRGQPQHF
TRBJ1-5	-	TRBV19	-	TGTGCCAGTAGTATAGAATTAAATCAGCCCCAGCATTTT	CASSIELNQPQHF
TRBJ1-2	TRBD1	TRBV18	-	TGTGCCAGCTCACCCTCTGGACAGGGGGGCGTTACGGCCTATGGCTACACCTTC	CASSPSGQGGVTAYGYTF
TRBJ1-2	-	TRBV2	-	TGTGCCAGCAGTAAATACACGACAGGTTCGGGCTACACCTTC	CASSKYTTGSGYTF
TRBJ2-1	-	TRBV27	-	TGTGCCAGCAGTCCGACAGGCTCCTTGATATACAATGAGCAGTTCTTC	CASSPTGSLIYNEQFF
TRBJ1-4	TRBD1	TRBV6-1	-	TGTGCCAGCAGTGATGGCCTTGACAGGGTGAATGAAAAACTGTTTTTT	CASSDGLDRVNEKLFF
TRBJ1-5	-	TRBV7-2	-	TGTGCCAGCAGCTTAGCTCTCCAGGGGCGGCAGCCCCAGCATTTT	CASSLALQGRQPQHF
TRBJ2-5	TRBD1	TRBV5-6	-	TGTGCCAGCAGCCAATGGACAGGGGGTTTGGTTTTAGAGACCCAGTACTTC	CASSQWTGGLVLETQYF
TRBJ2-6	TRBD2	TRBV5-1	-	TGCGCCAGCAGCTTTAGGGGCACTAGCGGTTCCAGATCTGGGGCCAACGTCCTGACTTTC	CASSFRGTSGSRSGANVLTF
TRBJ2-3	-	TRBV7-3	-	TGTGCCAGCAGCTGGGACAGCACAGATACGCAGTATTTT	CASSWDSTDTQYF